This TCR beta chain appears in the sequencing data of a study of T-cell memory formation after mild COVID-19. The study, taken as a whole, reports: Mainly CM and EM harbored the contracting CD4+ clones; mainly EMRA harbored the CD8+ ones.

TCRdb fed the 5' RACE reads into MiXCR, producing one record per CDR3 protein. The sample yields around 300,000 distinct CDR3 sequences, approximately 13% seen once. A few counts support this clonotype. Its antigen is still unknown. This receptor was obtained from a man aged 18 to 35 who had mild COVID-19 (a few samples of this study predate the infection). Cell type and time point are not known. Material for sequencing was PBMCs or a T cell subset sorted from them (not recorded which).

The CDR3 sequence: CASSYSVLRNTQYF. The CDR3 DNA is TGTGCCAGCAGTTACTCGGTCCTAAGGAATACGCAGTATTTT. The rearrangement uses TRBV6-2 or TRBV6-3 and TRBJ2-3; D not certain. In germline, CDR1 is MNHEY, CDR2 SVGEGT. V lost 0 bases and J lost 7, with 11 bases in between. This CDR3 region has 14 residues.